This is a list of T cell receptor beta chains from one sample in a study of memory CD4+ T cells and cytomegalovirus serostatus. Profiling relied on immunoSEQ multiplex PCR, and the TCRdb table lists in-frame clones only, not all of them. The repertoire holds some 30,000 clones, with approximately 76% as singletons. Sequenced material: memory CD4+ T cells from blood. The receptor set was obtained from an adult in good health and CMV-seronegative. Some clones in this sample may be carry-over from other donors' samples. CDR3s include the opening cysteine and the closing phenylalanine or tryptophan. The D gene is left open where the match is weak. Size values are once, few and many counts, or a class for expanded clones, and some rows have none.

few TRBJ1-1 TRBV7-2 - CASSPLGTQNTEAFF TGTGCCAGCAGCCCACTCGGGACACAGAACACTGAAGCTTTCTTT
- TRBJ2-2 TRBV30 - CAWSVQGGDGSGELFF TGTGCCTGGAGTGTACAGGGGGGGGATGGGTCCGGGGAGCTGTTTTTT
- TRBJ2-5 TRBV5-4 - CASSYWDGAYQETQYF TGTGCCAGCAGCTACTGGGACGGAGCGTACCAAGAGACCCAGTACTTC
- TRBJ2-7 TRBV4-2 - CASSLNARDGAYEQYF TGTGCCAGCAGCCTAAACGCCCGGGACGGAGCCTACGAGCAGTACTTC
- TRBJ2-1 TRBV11-2 TRBD2 CASSLRASGGHEQFF TGTGCCAGCAGCTTAAGGGCTAGCGGGGGCCATGAGCAGTTCTTC
- TRBJ1-6 TRBV5-1 TRBD1 CASSKGQYYNSPLHF TGCGCCAGCAGCAAGGGACAGTACTATAATTCACCCCTCCACTTT
- TRBJ2-7 TRBV4-3 TRBD1 CASSPHRDSYEQYF TGCGCCAGCAGCCCTCACCGGGACAGTTACGAGCAGTACTTC
- TRBJ1-2 TRBV6-5 TRBD1 CASSYSVIGGGYGYTF TGTGCCAGCAGTTACTCCGTAATAGGGGGCGGTTATGGCTACACCTTC
- TRBJ2-3 TRBV5-1 TRBD1 CASSLEGAFTDTQYF TGCGCCAGCAGCTTGGAGGGGGCCTTCACAGATACGCAGTATTTT
- TRBJ1-5 TRBV19 TRBD1 CASSPRDRAAFGVQPQHF TGTGCCAGTAGCCCCCGGGACAGGGCCGCTTTTGGAGTTCAGCCCCAGCATTTT
- TRBJ2-2 TRBV2 - CASSRQEHTGELFF TGTGCCAGCAGTAGACAGGAGCACACCGGGGAGCTGTTTTTT
- TRBJ2-3 TRBV7-9 - CASTESDPVWDTQYF TGTGCCAGCACCGAATCGGACCCCGTGTGGGATACGCAGTATTTT
- TRBJ1-2 TRBV19 - CASSRTSYGYTF TGTGCCAGTAGTAGGACAAGCTATGGCTACACCTTC
- TRBJ2-6 TRBV5-6 - CASSSIISGANVLTF TGTGCCAGCAGCTCGATTATCTCTGGGGCCAACGTCCTGACTTTC
few TRBJ2-7 TRBV5-1 TRBD1 CASSPWNDRGSEQYF TGCGCCAGCAGCCCTTGGAACGACAGGGGGTCCGAGCAGTACTTC
- TRBJ2-3 TRBV12-5 - CASGFKTDTQYF TGTGCTAGTGGTTTTAAGACAGATACGCAGTATTTT
once TRBJ2-3 TRBV7-6 - CASSPARVMASDTQYF TGTGCCAGCAGCCCCGCCCGGGTCATGGCATCAGATACGCAGTATTTT
once TRBJ2-3 TRBV9 - CASSETSSADTQYF TGTGCCAGCAGCGAAACTAGCTCCGCAGATACGCAGTATTTT
- TRBJ1-2 TRBV9 - CASSVGDIGGGYTF TGTGCCAGCAGCGTAGGGGACATAGGAGGCGGCTACACCTTC
- TRBJ2-7 TRBV30 - CAWTVSGVSYEQYF TGTGCCTGGACCGTTTCGGGGGTTTCCTACGAGCAGTACTTC
- TRBJ1-5 TRBV30 TRBD1 CAWSLTGGRGANQPQHF TGTGCCTGGAGTCTGACAGGGGGCAGGGGGGCCAATCAGCCCCAGCATTTT
- TRBJ2-7 TRBV4-2 TRBD2 CASSQARTSYSYEQYF TGTGCCAGCAGCCAAGCGAGGACTAGCTACTCCTACGAGCAGTACTTC
- TRBJ2-2 TRBV11-1 TRBD1 CASSGTEGMTGELFF TGTGCCAGCAGCGGGACAGAGGGTATGACCGGGGAGCTGTTTTTT
- TRBJ2-1 TRBV30 - CAWIMGDNEQFF TGTGCCTGGATTATGGGGGACAATGAGCAGTTCTTC
- TRBJ1-1 TRBV5-6 - CASSLPPNTEAFF TGTGCCAGCAGCTTGCCTCCCAACACTGAAGCTTTCTTT
- TRBJ2-1 TRBV4-3 - CASSQGNFLDRNNEQFF TGCGCCAGCAGCCAAGGCAATTTCCTAGACAGAAACAATGAGCAGTTCTTC